A selection of T cell receptor beta chains follows, all from one sample in a study of blood T cell repertoires in COVID-19. Sequencing used immunoSEQ multiplex PCR; TCRdb keeps in-frame clones, though not all of them. This sample yields approximately 280,000 clones, of which 70% to 90% are seen a single time; roughly 6.3% belongs to the top ten. Specimen: PBMCs or T cells enriched from blood (not recorded which). These receptor sequences come from a woman in her forties who had recovered from COVID-19. CDR3s include the opening cysteine and the closing phenylalanine or tryptophan. D genes are given only for firm matches. Only part of the rows carry a size: once, few, many, or a class if the clone is expanded.

J: TRBJ1-2
size: NA
V: TRBV24-1
D: NA
DNA: TGTGCCACCAGTGACGGTGGGGAGGACTTTGGCTACACCTTC
CDR3: CATSDGGEDFGYTF

J: TRBJ1-2
size: NA
V: TRBV6-5
D: NA
DNA: TGTGCCAGCACTAAACGACAGAACTTTCCAAATGGCTACACCTTC
CDR3: CASTKRQNFPNGYTF

J: TRBJ1-2
size: once
V: TRBV5-6
D: NA
DNA: TGTGCCAGCAGCGGGACATCCGGCCTTTATGGCTACACCTTC
CDR3: CASSGTSGLYGYTF

J: TRBJ1-5
size: NA
V: TRBV19
D: TRBD1
DNA: TGTGCCAGTAGTCGGACAGGGAGCAATCAGCCCCAGCATTTT
CDR3: CASSRTGSNQPQHF

J: TRBJ1-4
size: NA
V: TRBV21-1
D: NA
DNA: TGTGCCAGCAGCACCAGGGCCGTTACTAATGAAAAACTGTTTTTT
CDR3: CASSTRAVTNEKLFF

J: TRBJ2-2
size: NA
V: TRBV18
D: TRBD2
DNA: TGTGCCAGCTCAGCCCCCCGGACTAGCGGGAGGAGGAACACCGGGGAGCTGTTTTTT
CDR3: CASSAPRTSGRRNTGELFF

J: TRBJ2-5
size: NA
V: TRBV6-2/TRBV6-3
D: NA
DNA: TGTGCCAGCAGTTACGGGCCCACGACCCAGTACTTC
CDR3: CASSYGPTTQYF

J: TRBJ1-6
size: few
V: TRBV4-1
D: NA
DNA: TGCGCCAGCAGCCAGAGCCATAATTCACCCCTCCACTTT
CDR3: CASSQSHNSPLHF

J: TRBJ1-2
size: NA
V: TRBV7-2
D: TRBD1
DNA: TGTGCCAGCAGTCAAGACAGGGGCTCTGGCTACACCTTC
CDR3: CASSQDRGSGYTF

J: TRBJ2-1
size: NA
V: TRBV6-1
D: NA
DNA: TGTGCCAGCAGTGAAGCGGGAGGCCCGAATGAGCAGTTCTTC
CDR3: CASSEAGGPNEQFF

J: TRBJ2-3
size: NA
V: TRBV30
D: NA
DNA: TGTGCCTGGATGAGGGCAGTTCCAGATACGCAGTATTTT
CDR3: CAWMRAVPDTQYF